This record looks at one TCR beta chain sequence and its context. These data come from a study of T cell responses to AZD1222 COVID-19 vaccine. The CDR3 is 15 residues long. Germline V gene data show CDR1 as SGHTS and CDR2 as YDEGEE. V shed 6 bases and J 0 bases; nucleotides not matched to a gene: 8. The repertoire was sequenced with immunoSEQ multiplex PCR; TCRdb's copy has only in-frame clones and lacks some. This table holds 100,000 to 150,000 clones, 70% to 90% found once. Sequenced material: peripheral blood, taken on day 0 of AZD1222 vaccination. The gene calls are TRBV5-8 and TRBJ2-7; 8 positions agree with TRBD2. This sequence was found in an adult in good health. The CDR3 DNA is TGTGCCAGCACCGGGCGGGGGGTGGACTCCTACGAGCAGTACTTC. Its protein is CASTGRGVDSYEQYF.